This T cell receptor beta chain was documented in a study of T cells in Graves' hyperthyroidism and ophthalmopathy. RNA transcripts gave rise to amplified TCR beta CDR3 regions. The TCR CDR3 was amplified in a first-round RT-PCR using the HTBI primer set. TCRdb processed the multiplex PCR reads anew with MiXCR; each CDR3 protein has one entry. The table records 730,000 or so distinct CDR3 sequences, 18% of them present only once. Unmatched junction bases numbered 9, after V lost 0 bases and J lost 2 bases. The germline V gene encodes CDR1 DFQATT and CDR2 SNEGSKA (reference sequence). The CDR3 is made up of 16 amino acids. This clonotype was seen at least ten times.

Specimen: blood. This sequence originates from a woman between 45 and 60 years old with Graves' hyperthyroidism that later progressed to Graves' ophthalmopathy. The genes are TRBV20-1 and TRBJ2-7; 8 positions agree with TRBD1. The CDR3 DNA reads TGCAGTGCTAGAGACCCCTCCGGGACAGGACCCTACGAGCAGTACTTC. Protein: CSARDPSGTGPYEQYF.